One and the same sample provided the 26 T cell receptor beta chains below, sequenced in a study of T cell responses to AZD1222 COVID-19 vaccine (dated by TCRdb to the early 2020s). The time point tag for this specimen amounts to: about 28 days (+/-7) after the second vaccine dose. Receptor libraries were prepared by the immunoSEQ multiplex PCR assay. Not all clones reach the TCRdb copy of this immuneACCESS table, which keeps in-frame sequences only. Checked studies attribute under half of the gap to unresolved V genes and leave the rest unexplained. In all, the sample holds about 140,000 clones, and approximately 90% of those were seen once. Approximately 4% of the sample goes to the ten largest clones. The starting material was peripheral blood, obtained 28 days after the second AZD1222 dose. The source is an adult who received the AZD1222 COVID-19 vaccine.

The rearrangement links TRBV11-3 to TRBJ2-1, with D possibly TRBD1 on 6 matching bases. CDR3 size: 16 residues. Trimming shortened V by 0 bases and J by 1 base, and 10 bases separated the two germline ends. Germline values: CDR1 SGHNT, CDR2 YENEEA. In DNA form, the CDR3 reads TGTGCCAGCAGCTTAGAGAGACAGGTGTCCTACAATGAGCAGTTCTTC. Its protein is CASSLERQVSYNEQFF.

This rearrangement joins TRBV5-1 to TRBJ1-2; tentatively, D is TRBD1 (5 bases). Trimming stripped 0 bases from V and 5 bases from J, with 11 bases between. The CDR3 length is 14 residues. Germline CDR1 SGHRS, CDR2 YFSETQ. This chain's CDR3 is CASSLEQGGYGYTF. In DNA form, the CDR3 reads TGCGCCAGCAGCTTGGAGCAGGGAGGGTATGGCTACACCTTC.

V gene TRBV6-2 or TRBV6-3 combines with J gene TRBJ1-2; D is ambiguous. Germline assignment: CDR1 MNHEY and CDR2 SVGEGT. Trimming took off 6 bases at V and 3 bases at J, with 8 bases between the two ends. This CDR3 is 12 amino acids long. The CDR3 loop is CASSGKDYGYTF. CDR3 sequence (DNA): TGTGCCAGCAGCGGGAAGGACTATGGCTACACCTTC.

The J gene is TRBJ1-5, the V gene TRBV27; TRBD1 might be the D (5 bases). Trimming left V 3 bases short and J 5 bases short, with 11 bases between. From germline, CDR1 is MNHEY and CDR2 SMNVEV (reference sequence). This CDR3 has 14 residues. The CDR3 DNA reads as TGTGCCAGCAGTTTCGGGCGGGGGGATCAGCCCCAGCATTTT. Translating gives CASSFGRGDQPQHF.

The V gene is TRBV5-8, the J gene TRBJ1-1; D remains unclear. Germline CDR1 SGHTS, CDR2 YDEGEE. This CDR3 contains 12 residues. The V end lost 7 bases, the J end lost 6 bases, and 13 bases lay between the germline ends. CDR3 in DNA: TGTGCCAGCCGTGAGGTCCCCTCTGAAGCTTTCTTT. This encodes CASREVPSEAFF. Based on the CDR3 plus reference TRBV5-8 and TRBJ1-1, the full variable domain is EAGVTQSPTHLIKTRGQQATLRCSPISGHTSVYWYQQALGLGLQFLLWYDEGEERNRGNFPPRFSGRQFPNYSSELNVNALELEDSALYLCASREVPSEAFFGQGTRLTVV.

This chain uses TRBV5-5 with TRBJ1-5, with D perhaps matching TRBD1 (6 bases). Per the germline V gene, CDR1 is SGHKS and CDR2 is YYEKEE (reference sequence). CDR3 length equals 13 residues. Trimming pared 2 bases from V and 5 bases from J, leaving 8 bases between. CDR3 in DNA: TGTGCCAGCAGCTTCGGGGGCGATCAGCCCCAGCATTTT. Amino acids: CASSFGGDQPQHF.

V is TRBV7-2 and J is TRBJ2-7, with 10 bases fitting TRBD2. The CDR3 totals 16 residues. Losses at the gene ends were 1 base for V and 0 bases for J; bases not matched to a gene: 3. Germline V lookup: CDR1 SGHTA, CDR2 FQGNSA. CDR3 amino acids: CASSLVPSGSSYEQYF. CDR3 nucleotide sequence: TGTGCCAGCAGCTTAGTCCCTAGCGGGAGCTCCTACGAGCAGTACTTC.

The chain links TRBV5-8 to TRBJ1-5; unclear D gene. The germline CDR1 and CDR2 sequences are SGHTS and YDEGEE. The CDR3 sequence is 14 residues long. V was shortened by 4 bases and J by 4 bases, with 12 bases between the two germline ends. In DNA form, the CDR3 reads TGTGCCAGCAGCATAGGAATCCCGAATCAGCCCCAGCATTTT. Protein sequence: CASSIGIPNQPQHF.

V and J are TRBV5-8 and TRBJ2-3; 10 nucleotides match TRBD1. Germline V CDR1 and CDR2: SGHTS, YDEGEE. The V segment lost 6 bases and the J segment 0 bases; nucleotides outside the gene matches: 16. There are 19 residues in the CDR3. The CDR3 loop is CASIHTRDRGPFSTDTQYF. The CDR3 region has the DNA TGTGCCAGCATCCATACCAGGGACAGGGGCCCCTTTAGCACAGATACGCAGTATTTT.

The chain has TRBV19 and TRBJ2-5; D might be TRBD2 (6 bases). V lost 8 bases and J lost 5, with 15 bases in between. Germline V gene lookup returns CDR1 LNHDA and CDR2 SQIVND (reference sequence). The CDR3 spans 13 residues. CDR3 amino acids: CASRLEGSETQYF. Written as DNA, the CDR3 is TGTGCCAGTCGACTGGAGGGTAGCGAGACCCAGTACTTC.

The chain combines TRBV13 with TRBJ2-1; possible D gene TRBD2, 6 bases. The CDR3 sequence is 15 residues long. Trimming removed 5 bases from V and 5 bases from J, with 16 bases in between. CDR1 is PRHDT and CDR2 is FYEKMQ in the germline V gene (reference sequence). Written as DNA, the CDR3 is TGTGCCAGCAGCCCCGGGTTTAGCGGAAACAATGAGCAGTTCTTC. Encoded protein: CASSPGFSGNNEQFF.

The chain couples TRBV6-6 to TRBJ2-1; no reliable D call. In germline, CDR1 is MNHNY, CDR2 SVGAGI (reference sequence). The CDR3 contains 14 residues. V lost 10 bases, J lost 0 bases, and 13 bases lay in between. The CDR3 bases are TGTGCCATCATGAGGAGTCTCTCCTACAATGAGCAGTTCTTC. Protein sequence: CAIMRSLSYNEQFF.

The chain recombines TRBV4-2 with TRBJ2-1, with D unresolved. CDR1 and CDR2 from the germline V gene are LGHNA and YNFKEQ. This CDR3 comprises 13 residues. The V gene lost 1 base and the J gene lost 9 bases, with 10 bases spanning the gap. The CDR3, as DNA: TGTGCCAGCAGCCAAGGGGGTGACGCTGAGCAGTTCTTC. The encoded protein is CASSQGGDAEQFF.

The rearrangement joins TRBV5-5 to TRBJ2-5; TRBD1 matches 7 bases. Germline assignment: CDR1 SGHKS and CDR2 YYEKEE (reference sequence). V lost 1 base and J lost 5; bases outside the gene matches: 5. The length of the CDR3 is 14 residues. Written as DNA, the CDR3 is TGTGCCAGCAGCTTGACAGGGGCACCGGAGACCCAGTACTTC. Its translation: CASSLTGAPETQYF.

The chain joins TRBV6-5 to TRBJ1-3, with D unclear. Germline assignment: CDR1 MNHEY and CDR2 SVGAGI. This CDR3 is 15 amino acids long. Trimming took off 0 bases at V and 1 base at J, with 7 bases between the two ends. The DNA of the CDR3 is TGTGCCAGCAGTTACTCGAAGGATTCTGGAAACACCATATATTTT. Amino acids: CASSYSKDSGNTIYF.

This chain joins TRBV3-1 (or the pseudogene TRBV3-2) and TRBJ1-4; tentatively, D is TRBD1 (5 bases). This CDR3 contains 20 residues. V gave up 1 base and J gave up 0 bases, with 21 bases separating them. Germline V gives CDR1 LGHDT, CDR2 YNNKEL (reference sequence). The CDR3 nucleotides are TGTGCCAGCAGCCAAGTTTTGGGACTCGCCCCGAGAGCAACTAATGAAAAACTGTTTTTT. Its translation: CASSQVLGLAPRATNEKLFF.

The V and J genes are TRBV15 and TRBJ1-4, with D possibly matching TRBD1 (5 bases). CDR3 length: 15 amino acids. V was shortened by 0 bases and J by 6 bases, with 11 bases between the two germline ends. Germline CDR1 and CDR2: LNHNV and YYDKDF (reference sequence). CDR3: CATSRERLGDEKLFF. DNA of the CDR3: TGTGCCACCAGCAGAGAACGACTGGGGGATGAAAAACTGTTTTTT.

The V call is TRBV12-5, the J call TRBJ2-5; maybe TRBD2 (5 bases). Looked up from germline, CDR1 is LGHNT and CDR2 is FRNRAP. The CDR3 has 15 amino acids. Trimming cost V 5 bases and J 2 bases, with 15 bases left between them. The CDR3 nucleotides read TGTGCTAGTGGTCCTAACGGGGAACCTCAAGAGACCCAGTACTTC. This encodes CASGPNGEPQETQYF.

The chain has TRBV10-2 and TRBJ1-2; D gene ambiguous. The CDR3 runs to 13 residues. V was shortened by 0 bases and J by 4 bases, with 6 bases between the two germline ends. The V gene's germline CDR1 is WSHSY and CDR2 SAAADI. CDR3 sequence reads: CASSESRSYGYTF. CDR3 bases: TGCGCCAGCAGTGAGTCCCGCAGCTATGGCTACACCTTC.

V and J are TRBV13 and TRBJ1-3; 10 nucleotides align to TRBD1. With 5 bases clipped from V and 2 bases from J, the junction kept 3 bases outside the gene matches. The length of the CDR3 is 15 residues. CDR1 is PRHDT and CDR2 is FYEKMQ in the germline V gene (reference sequence). The CDR3 region has the DNA TGTGCCAGCAGCCTCGGGACAGGGGCTGGAAACACCATATATTTT. It codes for CASSLGTGAGNTIYF.

The chain recombines TRBV10-3 with TRBJ1-1; D remains unclear. Trimming pared 10 bases from V and 11 bases from J, leaving 17 bases between. The CDR3 is made up of 11 amino acids. Germline-derived CDR1 and CDR2 are ENHRY and SYGVKD. The CDR3 DNA sequence: TGTGCCACCGGGAGTACAAGGGAGGCTTTCTTT. Its translation: CATGSTREAFF.

This clone was counted only a few times. This chain uses TRBV10-3 with TRBJ1-6; D is undetermined. The germline V and J ends were trimmed by 10 bases and 6 bases, with 13 bases remaining between them. The CDR3 contains 13 residues. Germline values: CDR1 ENHRY, CDR2 SYGVKD. The CDR3 is CATYGGVNSPLHF. CDR3 bases: TGTGCCACCTACGGCGGGGTTAATTCACCCCTCCACTTT.

This chain links TRBV6-1 with TRBJ2-1; D perhaps matches TRBD2 (5 bases). V was shortened by 2 bases and J by 15 bases, with 17 bases between the two germline ends. In germline, CDR1 is MNHNS, CDR2 SASEGT. CDR3 length: 13 residues. CDR3 DNA sequence: TGTGCCAGCAGTGAAACGACTATATCGTCCCCGTTCTTC. It encodes CASSETTISSPFF.

The V gene is TRBV7-9, the J gene TRBJ1-2, with a weak D call TRBD1 (5 bases). Looked up from germline, CDR1 is SEHNR and CDR2 is FQNEAQ (reference sequence). There are 14 residues in the CDR3. With 0 bases removed from V and 8 bases from J, the gap between germline ends came to 13 bases. The CDR3 nucleotides are TGTGCCAGCAGCTTAGCGGCCGGGGCCAGGGGCTACACCTTC. It translates to CASSLAAGARGYTF.

The V call is TRBV12-3 or TRBV12-4, the J call TRBJ1-1; D gene ambiguous. V shed 6 bases and J shed 6 bases, with 14 bases lying between them. The CDR3 is 13 amino acids. The CDR3 protein is CASSLGKIAEAFF. The CDR3 nucleotides are TGTGCCAGCAGCCTTGGGAAGATCGCTGAAGCTTTCTTT.

The chain is built from TRBV6-6 and TRBJ1-4; the D gene is possibly TRBD1 (5 bases). The CDR3 extends over 14 amino acids. Looked up from germline, CDR1 is MNHNY and CDR2 is SVGAGI (reference sequence). Trimming removed 10 bases at V and 8 bases at J, with 20 bases between. This CDR3 is CATRDSGREEKLFF. The CDR3 DNA sequence: TGTGCCACTCGGGACTCCGGAAGGGAGGAAAAACTGTTTTTT.